A selection of T cell receptor beta chains follows, all from one sample in a study of blood T cell repertoires in COVID-19. Measured with immunoSEQ multiplex PCR; TCRdb has only the in-frame clones, and not every one. The sample carries about 90,000 clones, roughly four fifths recorded once. Sequenced sample: peripheral blood. Every receptor here comes from a human donor in a cohort sampled during active COVID-19. The CDR3 runs from the conserved cysteine through the conserved F or W. Fields, in order: D gene, clone size, V gene, J gene, CDR3 DNA, CDR3 protein. The D gene is left open where the match is weak. Expanded clones get a size class; other rows say once, few or many, or leave the size out.

TRBD2	-	TRBV9	TRBJ2-5	TGTGCCAGCAGCCCCCGGGGCGGGGGGGCGGAGGAGACCCAGTACTTC	CASSPRGGGAEETQYF
-	-	TRBV21-1	TRBJ2-3	TGTGCCAGCAGCAAAGGGGGGCGTCCGATCACAGATACGCAGTATTTT	CASSKGGRPITDTQYF
-	once	TRBV5-8	TRBJ1-2	TGTGCCAGCAGACCCCGGTCCTCCTATGGCTACACCTTC	CASRPRSSYGYTF
TRBD2	few	TRBV6-5	TRBJ2-7	TGTGCCAGCAGTTACGGTGCGGGGGGCCCTTACGAGCAGTACTTC	CASSYGAGGPYEQYF
-	-	TRBV5-1	TRBJ2-1	TGCGCCAGCAGCTTGGGGCCCTACAATGAGCAGTTCTTC	CASSLGPYNEQFF
-	-	TRBV7-9	TRBJ1-3	TGTGCCAGCAGCGTAGATCAGGGGTACTCTGGAAACACCATATATTTT	CASSVDQGYSGNTIYF
-	few	TRBV9	TRBJ2-7	TGTGCCAGCAGCGTAGGGCCGGGTTCACACTACGAGCAGTACTTC	CASSVGPGSHYEQYF
-	-	TRBV18	TRBJ1-5	TGTGCCAGCTCACCAGAGGGTTTGGGCAATCAGCCCCAGCATTTT	CASSPEGLGNQPQHF
-	-	TRBV6-2/TRBV6-3	TRBJ1-2	TGTGCCAGCAGTTTCCCCCGCGGAGGGTATCGCTATGGCTACACCTTC	CASSFPRGGYRYGYTF
TRBD1	-	TRBV19	TRBJ1-2	TGTGCCAGTAGTGACAGGGGGTATTATGGCTACACCTTC	CASSDRGYYGYTF
-	-	TRBV5-4	TRBJ1-1	TGTGCCAGCAGCTTCTCCTATAGTAAAACTGAAGCTTTCTTT	CASSFSYSKTEAFF
-	-	TRBV7-9	TRBJ2-1	TGTGCCAGCAGCTTAAAGGGTAGCGCCTACAATGAGCAGTTCTTC	CASSLKGSAYNEQFF
TRBD1	-	TRBV5-5	TRBJ1-2	TGTGCCAGCAGCTTCCTCCGGGACAGGGTTTACGGCTACACCTTC	CASSFLRDRVYGYTF
TRBD1	once	TRBV7-9	TRBJ1-4	TGTGCCAGCAGCTCTCTTCGGGGACAGGTTGGCATACGGGAAAAACTGTTTTTT	CASSSLRGQVGIREKLFF
-	-	TRBV28	TRBJ1-2	TGTGCCAGCAGCGCCCCCGGGACACTAGGAGTCTATGGCTACACCTTC	CASSAPGTLGVYGYTF
-	-	TRBV2	TRBJ2-5	TGTGCCAGCAGTGATAGGGGCCCTGGTTACTTC	CASSDRGPGYF
TRBD1	-	TRBV27	TRBJ1-2	TGTGCCAGCAGTCTGATTCCCCAAATTGGGACAGGGGGCTACACCTTC	CASSLIPQIGTGGYTF
-	-	TRBV7-9	TRBJ2-1	TGTGCCAGCAGCTTAATGGGGCTCAGCTCCTACAATGAGCAGTTCTTC	CASSLMGLSSYNEQFF
TRBD2	medium-sized	TRBV30	TRBJ2-3	TGTGCCTGGAGTGTGGGTAGCGGGGGAGGAGATACGCAGTATTTT	CAWSVGSGGGDTQYF
TRBD1	-	TRBV18	TRBJ1-2	TGTGCCAGCTCACGACTCGGGACAGGGGATATTGGTGGCTACACCTTC	CASSRLGTGDIGGYTF
-	-	TRBV5-4	TRBJ2-2	TGTGCCAGCAGCGAGGGACTGAACACCGGGGAGCTGTTTTTT	CASSEGLNTGELFF
TRBD1	-	TRBV27	TRBJ1-2	TGTGCCAGCAGTTTGCTAAGGGACAGCCGATTATATGGCTACACCTTC	CASSLLRDSRLYGYTF
-	-	TRBV29-1	TRBJ1-2	TGCAGCGTTGTGATGACAGGCAACTATGGCTACACCTTC	CSVVMTGNYGYTF
-	-	TRBV7-6	TRBJ1-6	TGTGCCAGCAGCTTGGGGAGTGGGGGGGGCCCTTCACCCCTCCACTTT	CASSLGSGGGPSPLHF
-	-	TRBV3-1/TRBV3-2	TRBJ2-6	TGTGCCAGCAGCCAAGCCTCCCCAGGGCTTGGGGCCAACGTCCTGACTTTC	CASSQASPGLGANVLTF
TRBD1	-	TRBV7-6	TRBJ2-3	TGTGCCAGCAGCTTGGGGACAGGGGACCCTAGCACAGATACGCAGTATTTT	CASSLGTGDPSTDTQYF
-	few	TRBV6-1	TRBJ1-6	TGTGCCAGCAGTGCGGGGAGGGATTCACCCCTCCACTTT	CASSAGRDSPLHF
TRBD1	-	TRBV5-4	TRBJ1-2	TGTGCCAGCAGCATCGGGACAGCTAACTATGGCTACACCTTC	CASSIGTANYGYTF
TRBD1	-	TRBV19	TRBJ2-7	TGTGCCACTCGGGACAGGATTGACCACGAGCAGTACTTC	CATRDRIDHEQYF
-	-	TRBV18	TRBJ1-5	TGTGCCAGCTCACCGTCAGGGGAAAATCAGCCCCAGCATTTT	CASSPSGENQPQHF
-	few	TRBV19	TRBJ1-2	TGTGCCAGTAGCGCAGGGGCCGGCTACACCTTC	CASSAGAGYTF
-	-	TRBV21-1	TRBJ2-6	TGTGCCAGCAGCGAAACAGGGACGGGGGCCAACGTCCTGACTTTC	CASSETGTGANVLTF
-	-	TRBV6-5	TRBJ1-1	TGTGCCAGCAAGTACACAGCGAACACTGAAGCTTTCTTT	CASKYTANTEAFF
-	-	TRBV3-1/TRBV3-2	TRBJ1-2	TGTGCCAGCAGCCGCTCGGACAGCAGAAACTATGGCTACACCTTC	CASSRSDSRNYGYTF
TRBD1	-	TRBV2	TRBJ2-2	TGTGCCAGCAGGGCTACAGGGGGCTACACCGGGGAGCTGTTTTTT	CASRATGGYTGELFF
-	-	TRBV7-9	TRBJ1-1	TGTGCCAGCAGCTTAGCGAGGGCCCTGAACACTGAAGCTTTCTTT	CASSLARALNTEAFF
-	once	TRBV6-5	TRBJ1-3	TGTGCCAGCAGTTACGGGCTGCACTCTGGAAACACCATATATTTT	CASSYGLHSGNTIYF